This TCR beta chain comes out of a study of T cells after yellow fever vaccination. Notes on the study in general: Post-booster reappearance was seen for most primary-vaccination clones (roughly 97% CD4, roughly 88% CD8). Weaker overall, the secondary response nonetheless peaked faster (day 5 versus 15).

Trimming shortened V by 2 bases and J by 6 bases, and 14 bases separated the two germline ends. The CDR3 covers 15 residues. CDR1 and CDR2 from the germline V gene are MDHEN and SYDVKM. Points on this clonotype: Its antigen is undetermined.

TCRdb re-called the 5' RACE reads with MiXCR, one entry per CDR3 protein. Found here are approximately 550,000 distinct CDR3 sequences, roughly 12% of them singletons; the top ten hold 11% to 15%. This clonotype was obtained from a young man who received the YFV17D yellow fever vaccine. The chain couples TRBV28 to TRBJ1-5; D gene unclear. This specimen was PBMCs, taken on the day of the yellow fever booster vaccination. Here the CDR3 DNA reads TGTGCCAGCAGTTTACTGGATATCCGAGGTCAGCCCCAGCATTTT. Translation gives CASSLLDIRGQPQHF.